Here is one TCR beta chain with its context. This sample was included in a study of blood T cell repertoires in COVID-19. Background on the study: T cells, B-cell-depleted T cells, or PBMCs provided the cDNA or gDNA that served as material.

The CDR3 is made up of 14 amino acids. Between the trimmed V and J ends, which lost 5 bases and 4 bases, there was a span of 13 bases. The germline gives CDR1 LNHNV, CDR2 YYDKDF (reference sequence). In the original analysis: Reference gene primer amplification gave nucleated cell count estimates. TCRdb keeps only in-frame clones here, not all; method: immunoSEQ multiplex PCR. Clone size and the V and J calls come from that table; the DNA yielded D and trimming. The sample consists of some 290,000 clones, about 86% of them appearing once. The sequence derives from a woman aged 55 to 70 with active or convalescent COVID-19. Material: peripheral blood. This chain uses TRBV15 with TRBJ2-3; D is possibly TRBD1 (5 bases). CDR3 sequence reads: CATSSPQGPDTQYF. Here the CDR3 DNA reads TGTGCCACCAGCTCTCCTCAGGGTCCAGATACGCAGTATTTT.